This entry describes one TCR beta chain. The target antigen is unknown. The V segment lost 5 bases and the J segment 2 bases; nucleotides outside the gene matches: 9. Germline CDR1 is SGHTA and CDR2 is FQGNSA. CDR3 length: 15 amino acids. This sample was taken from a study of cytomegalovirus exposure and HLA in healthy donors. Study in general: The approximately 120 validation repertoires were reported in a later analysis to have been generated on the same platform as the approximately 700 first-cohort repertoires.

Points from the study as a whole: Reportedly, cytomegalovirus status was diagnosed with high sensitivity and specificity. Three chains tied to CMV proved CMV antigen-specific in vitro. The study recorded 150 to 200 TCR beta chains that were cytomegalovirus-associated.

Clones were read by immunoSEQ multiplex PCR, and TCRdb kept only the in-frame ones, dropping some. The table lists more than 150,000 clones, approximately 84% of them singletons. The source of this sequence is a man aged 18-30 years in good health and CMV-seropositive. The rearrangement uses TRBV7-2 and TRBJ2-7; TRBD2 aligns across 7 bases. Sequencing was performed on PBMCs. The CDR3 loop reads CASSLTGGSPYEQYF. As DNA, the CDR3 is TGTGCCAGCAGCCTGACGGGGGGAAGTCCCTACGAGCAGTACTTC. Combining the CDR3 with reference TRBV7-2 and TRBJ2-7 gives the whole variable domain GAGVSQSPSNKVTEKGKDVELRCDPISGHTALYWYRQSLGQGLEFLIYFQGNSAPDKSGLPSDRFSAERTGGSVSTLTIQRTQQEDSAVYLCASSLTGGSPYEQYFGPGTRLTVT.